The 10 T cell receptor beta chains below come from one sample, sequenced in a study of metastatic and nonmetastatic thyroid tumors. TCRdb re-processed the PCR reads through MiXCR. The data hold roughly 5,500 clones, with around a third observed a single time. No treatment had been given to any patient before thyroid surgery. Sequencing input: tumor tissue. The source of these receptors is a male donor with papillary thyroid cancer or a benign thyroid nodule (not recorded which). Some clones in this sample may be carry-over from other donors' samples.

V gene TRBV19 combines with J gene TRBJ2-7, with D tentatively TRBD1 or TRBD2 (6 bases each). The CDR3 totals 13 residues. Germline V gene sequence: CDR1 LNHDA, CDR2 SQIVND (reference sequence). V was pared by 6 bases and J by 6 bases, with 15 bases between. The CDR3 nucleotides read TGTGCCAGTAGGGGGGGCGCGGCGGGCGAGCAGTACTTC. It is translated as CASRGGAAGEQYF.

V is TRBV27 and J is TRBJ1-2; 8 positions agree with TRBD1. V lost 6 bases, J lost 6 bases, and 6 bases stayed unmatched. The CDR3 spans 13 residues. Germline values: CDR1 MNHEY, CDR2 SMNVEV (reference sequence). CDR3 amino acids: CASSSKTGDGYTF. Written as DNA, the CDR3 is TGTGCCAGCAGCTCCAAGACAGGGGATGGCTACACCTTC.

This clone was counted only a few times. This rearrangement joins TRBV11-1 to TRBJ2-7; 12 nucleotides align to TRBD1. The CDR3 runs 17 residues. The germline V gene encodes CDR1 SGHAT and CDR2 FQDESV (reference sequence). With V trimmed by 6 bases and J by 3 bases, 12 bases remained unmatched. The DNA for the CDR3 is TGTGCCAGCAGTCCTACATCCGGGACAGGGGGCATCTACGAGCAGTACTTC. Its translation is CASSPTSGTGGIYEQYF.

This clone was seen a few times. The chain employs TRBV6-5 and TRBJ2-7; TRBD2 matches 7 bases. This CDR3 spans 14 amino acids. CDR1 is MNHEY and CDR2 is SVGAGI in the germline V gene. Trimming cost V 2 bases and J 3 bases; bases outside gene matches: 4. The CDR3 spells CASSYGGVGYEQYF. The CDR3, as DNA: TGTGCCAGCAGTTACGGGGGGGTAGGCTACGAGCAGTACTTC.

This clone turned up a few times. Here the CDR3 DNA reads TGTGCCAGCCTCTTGGGGGTAGGCACCGGGGAGCTGTTTTTT. As protein: CASLLGVGTGELFF. The J gene is TRBJ2-2, the V gene TRBV12-3 or TRBV12-4; TRBD1 or TRBD2 may be the D gene (5 bases each). There are 14 residues in the CDR3. The V and J ends lost 8 bases and 4 bases respectively, with 14 bases between them.

This clone has a handful of counts. The rearrangement joins TRBV10-3 to TRBJ2-7; D is uncertain. The CDR3 runs to 14 residues. Germline CDR1 ENHRY, CDR2 SYGVKD. V was shortened by 6 bases and J by 7 bases, with 19 bases between the two germline ends. The CDR3 bases are TGTGCCATCAGGACCCACCTTCAATCCGGAGAGCAGTACTTC. Amino acids: CAIRTHLQSGEQYF.

A few counts support this clone. The V call is TRBV12-5, the J call TRBJ1-1, with D possibly TRBD1 on 5 matching bases. The CDR3 contains 12 residues. Germline CDR1 LGHNT, CDR2 FRNRAP. Between the trimmed V and J ends, which lost 6 bases and 11 bases, there was a span of 16 bases. This chain's CDR3 is CASGGTWSPAFF. The CDR3 DNA reads TGTGCTAGTGGCGGGACGTGGAGTCCGGCTTTCTTT.

This rearrangement joins TRBV7-6 to TRBJ2-7, with D hard to call. V lost 3 bases and J 4 bases, leaving 7 bases between the germline ends. The CDR3 consists of 12 residues. Germline CDR1 is SGHVS and CDR2 is FNYEAQ. CDR3 amino acids: CASSFIGYEQYF. CDR3 DNA sequence: TGTGCCAGCAGCTTCATCGGGTACGAGCAGTACTTC.

The chain is built from TRBV6-1 and TRBJ1-2; TRBD1 aligns across 8 bases. J was trimmed by 7 bases and V by 3 bases; bases with no gene match: 4. The CDR3 consists of 13 residues. Germline CDR1 reads MNHNS; CDR2 reads SASEGT. The CDR3 loop reads CASSDQGALGYTF. In DNA form, the CDR3 reads TGTGCCAGCAGTGATCAGGGGGCGCTTGGCTACACCTTC.

This clone was detected a few times. The CDR3, as DNA: TGTGCCAGCAGTTACCGGGACGATAGCTCCTACGAGCAGTACTTC. As protein: CASSYRDDSSYEQYF. The chain links TRBV6-2 or TRBV6-3 to TRBJ2-7, with D perhaps given as TRBD1 or TRBD2 (5 bases each). V was cut by 2 bases and J by 0 bases, with 11 bases left in between. CDR1 and CDR2 from the germline V gene are MNHEY and SVGEGT. The length of the CDR3 is 15 residues.